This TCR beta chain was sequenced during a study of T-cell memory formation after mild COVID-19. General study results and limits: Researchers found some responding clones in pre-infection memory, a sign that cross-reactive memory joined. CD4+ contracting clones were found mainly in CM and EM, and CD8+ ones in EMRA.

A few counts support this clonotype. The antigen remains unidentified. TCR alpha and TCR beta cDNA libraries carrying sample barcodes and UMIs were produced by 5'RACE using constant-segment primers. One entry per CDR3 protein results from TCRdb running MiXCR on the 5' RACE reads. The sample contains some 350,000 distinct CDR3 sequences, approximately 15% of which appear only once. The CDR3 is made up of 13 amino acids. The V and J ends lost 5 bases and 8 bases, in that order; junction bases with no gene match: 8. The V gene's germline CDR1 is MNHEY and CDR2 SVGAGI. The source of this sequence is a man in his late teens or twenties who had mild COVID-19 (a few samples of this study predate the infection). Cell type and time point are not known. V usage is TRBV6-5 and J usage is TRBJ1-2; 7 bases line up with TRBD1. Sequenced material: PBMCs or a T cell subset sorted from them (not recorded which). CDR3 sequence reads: CASSVGGGRGYTF. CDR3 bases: TGTGCCAGCAGTGTCGGAGGGGGCAGGGGCTACACCTTC.